This T cell receptor (beta chain) was sequenced during a study of immune cell composition in non-small cell lung cancer. Normal lung sampling was at least 3 cm from the tumour, as distant as possible. Regarding this clone: Antigen: not known.

General study results and limits: Squamous carcinomas (roughly 80%) more often had tumour-associated clones >0.5% than adenocarcinomas (approximately 35%).

This table comes from immunoSEQ multiplex PCR, and its TCRdb copy is limited to in-frame clones, with some not included. The sample consists of about 2,200 clones, roughly three quarters of them appearing once. The source material was non-adjacent lung tissue. This sequence was found in a human donor with non-small cell lung cancer.

CDR3 nucleotide sequence: TGTGCCAGCAGTGGGGTATCGGGGGACTATGGCTACACCTTC. Its translation: CASSGVSGDYGYTF. This chain links TRBV14 with TRBJ1-2; the D gene is possibly TRBD1 (5 bases). V lost 6 bases to trimming and J lost 3 bases, with 14 bases between them. Germline CDR1 reads SGHDN; CDR2 reads FVKESK. CDR3 length equals 14 residues.